One sample yielded the 10 T cell receptor beta chains listed below, sequenced in a study of blood T cell repertoires in COVID-19. The data were produced by immunoSEQ multiplex PCR, yet TCRdb's version contains in-frame clones alone and is incomplete. In the table there are 100,000 to 150,000 clones, approximately 84% of which are singletons. The specimen sequenced was peripheral blood. These receptor sequences come from a woman older than 75 with acute or convalescent COVID-19.

This sequence joins TRBV5-1 and TRBJ2-5, with 8 bases lining up with TRBD1. Looked up from germline, CDR1 is SGHRS and CDR2 is YFSETQ. The CDR3 runs to 13 residues. The J segment lost 3 bases and the V segment lost 5 bases, leaving 3 bases of the junction unmatched. CDR3 region: CASRPDREETQYF. CDR3 nucleotide sequence: TGCGCCAGCAGGCCGGACAGGGAAGAGACCCAGTACTTC.

This clone has only a few counts. The V gene is TRBV19, the J gene TRBJ1-5, with 7 nucleotides matching TRBD1. CDR3 length: 15 amino acids. V gave up 2 bases and J gave up 5 bases; unmatched junction bases: 6. The germline CDR1 and CDR2 sequences are LNHDA and SQIVND (reference sequence). CDR3 residues: CASSINRGIDQPQHF. The DNA for the CDR3 is TGTGCCAGTAGTATAAACAGGGGTATAGATCAGCCCCAGCATTTT.

The chain has TRBV6-6 and TRBJ2-7; D perhaps matches TRBD2 (6 bases). V was shortened by 5 bases and J by 2 bases, with 16 bases between the two germline ends. The CDR3 spans 15 residues. CDR1 and CDR2 from the germline V gene are MNHNY and SVGAGI (reference sequence). CDR3 coding DNA: TGTGCCAGCAGTACGCGGGATGCGGTTGCCTACGAGCAGTACTTC. Encoded protein: CASSTRDAVAYEQYF.

The V gene is TRBV4-3, the J gene TRBJ1-2; D is perhaps TRBD1 (5 bases). V was trimmed by 4 bases and J by 8 bases, leaving 20 bases between them. The CDR3 runs to 15 residues. Germline lookup yields CDR1 LGHNA and CDR2 YSLEER. This CDR3 is CASSRRTFFGKGYTF. The CDR3 DNA sequence: TGCGCCAGCAGCCGCCGGACATTTTTTGGAAAAGGCTACACCTTC.

The chain couples TRBV7-9 to TRBJ2-1; D may be TRBD1 (6 bases). Trimming pared 5 bases from V and 6 bases from J, leaving 11 bases between. The CDR3 loop spans 13 amino acids. Per germline, CDR1 SEHNR and CDR2 FQNEAQ (reference sequence). Written as DNA, the CDR3 is TGTGCCAGCAGCCGCATACAGGGCAATGAGCAGTTCTTC. Translation gives CASSRIQGNEQFF.

The chain joins TRBV4-1 to TRBJ2-1; D is possibly TRBD2 (5 bases). CDR3 length equals 17 residues. From germline, CDR1 is MGHRA and CDR2 YSYEKL. Trimming removed 1 base from V and 0 bases from J, with 13 bases in between. The CDR3 protein is CASSQAGIGSSYNEQFF. CDR3 DNA: TGCGCCAGCAGCCAAGCTGGGATTGGGAGCTCCTACAATGAGCAGTTCTTC.

This clone was seen more than once but under ten times. This sequence joins TRBV28 and TRBJ1-4; D gene ambiguous. V lost 2 bases, J lost 8 bases, and 15 bases lay in between. The CDR3 totals 15 residues. Germline V gene data show CDR1 as MDHEN and CDR2 as SYDVKM. The CDR3 DNA follows: TGTGCCAGCAGTTTAGTACGAGTAGGAGGGGAAAAACTGTTTTTT. Its protein is CASSLVRVGGEKLFF.

Only one count was recorded for this clone. This chain joins TRBV6-5 and TRBJ2-3, with 10 bases aligning to TRBD2. Germline trimming cut 1 base from V and 6 bases from J; bases unmatched to any gene: 7. This CDR3 comprises 16 residues. Germline CDR1 reads MNHEY; CDR2 reads SVGAGI. The CDR3 DNA sequence: TGTGCCAGCAGTTACTATTCTAGCGGGAGAAGGGATACGCAGTATTTT. Translated: CASSYYSSGRRDTQYF.

This clone was found once. V gene TRBV7-9 combines with J gene TRBJ2-5; TRBD1 is a possible D gene (7 bases). The germline V gene encodes CDR1 SEHNR and CDR2 FQNEAQ (reference sequence). The CDR3 is made up of 17 amino acids. With 5 bases removed from V and 5 bases from J, the gap between germline ends came to 24 bases. In nucleotides, the CDR3 is TGTGCCAGCAGCCCTAGAGGAGGGGGCAGCTTGGGGGAGACCCAGTACTTC. As protein: CASSPRGGGSLGETQYF.

This clone was picked up many times. The chain employs TRBV30 and TRBJ1-5, with D possibly being TRBD1 (5 bases). Germline V gives CDR1 GTSNPN, CDR2 SVGIG (reference sequence). The V gene lost 1 base and the J gene lost 3 bases, with 10 bases spanning the gap. This CDR3 has 14 residues. The CDR3 reads CAWSDRQNNQPQHF. The CDR3 DNA reads as TGTGCCTGGAGTGACCGACAGAACAATCAGCCCCAGCATTTT.